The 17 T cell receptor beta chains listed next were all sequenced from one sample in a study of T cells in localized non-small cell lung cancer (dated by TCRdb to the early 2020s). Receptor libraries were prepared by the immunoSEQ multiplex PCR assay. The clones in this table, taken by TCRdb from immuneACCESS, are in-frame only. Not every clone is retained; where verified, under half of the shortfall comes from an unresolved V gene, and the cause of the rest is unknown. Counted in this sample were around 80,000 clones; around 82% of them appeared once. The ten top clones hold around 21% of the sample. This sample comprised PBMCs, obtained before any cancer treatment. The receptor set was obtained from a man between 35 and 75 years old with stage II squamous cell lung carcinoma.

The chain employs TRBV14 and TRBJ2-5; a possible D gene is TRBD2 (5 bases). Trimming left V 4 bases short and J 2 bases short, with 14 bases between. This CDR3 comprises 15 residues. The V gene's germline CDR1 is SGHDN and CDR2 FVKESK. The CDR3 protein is CASSPRTLGQETQYF. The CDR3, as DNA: TGTGCCAGCAGCCCCCGGACTCTTGGGCAAGAGACCCAGTACTTC.

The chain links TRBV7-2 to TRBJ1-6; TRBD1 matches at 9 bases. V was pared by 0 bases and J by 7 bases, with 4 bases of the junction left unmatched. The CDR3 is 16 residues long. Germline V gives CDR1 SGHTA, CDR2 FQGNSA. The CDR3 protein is CASSLAGQGNNSPLHF. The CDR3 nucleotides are TGTGCCAGCAGCTTAGCAGGACAGGGGAACAATTCACCCCTCCACTTT.

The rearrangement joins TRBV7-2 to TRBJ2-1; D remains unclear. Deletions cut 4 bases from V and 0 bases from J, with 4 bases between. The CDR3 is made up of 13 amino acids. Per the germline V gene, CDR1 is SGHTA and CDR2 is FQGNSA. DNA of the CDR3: TGTGCCAGCAGCTCCGGCTCCTACAATGAGCAGTTCTTC. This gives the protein CASSSGSYNEQFF.

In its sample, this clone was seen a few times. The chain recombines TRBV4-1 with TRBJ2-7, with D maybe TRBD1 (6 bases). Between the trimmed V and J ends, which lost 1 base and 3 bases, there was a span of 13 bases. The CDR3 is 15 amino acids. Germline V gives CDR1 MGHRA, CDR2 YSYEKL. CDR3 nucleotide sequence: TGCGCCAGCAGCCAAGCTTCCCAGGGGCTCTACGAGCAGTACTTC. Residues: CASSQASQGLYEQYF.

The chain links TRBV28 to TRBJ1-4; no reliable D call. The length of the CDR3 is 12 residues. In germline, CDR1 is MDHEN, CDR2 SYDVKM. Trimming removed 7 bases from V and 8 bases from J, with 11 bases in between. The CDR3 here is CASMAPGEKLFF. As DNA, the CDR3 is TGTGCCAGCATGGCTCCTGGGGAAAAACTGTTTTTT.

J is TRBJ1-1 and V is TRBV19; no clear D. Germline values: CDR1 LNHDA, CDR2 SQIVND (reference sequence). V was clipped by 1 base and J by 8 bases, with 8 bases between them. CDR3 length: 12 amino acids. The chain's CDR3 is CASSIGAAEAFF. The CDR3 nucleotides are TGTGCCAGTAGTATAGGGGCTGCGGAAGCTTTCTTT. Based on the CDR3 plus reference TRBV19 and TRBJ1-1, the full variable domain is DGGITQSPKYLFRKEGQNVTLSCEQNLNHDAMYWYRQDPGQGLRLIYYSQIVNDFQKGDIAEGYSVSREKKESFPLTVTSAQKNPTAFYLCASSIGAAEAFFGQGTRLTVV.

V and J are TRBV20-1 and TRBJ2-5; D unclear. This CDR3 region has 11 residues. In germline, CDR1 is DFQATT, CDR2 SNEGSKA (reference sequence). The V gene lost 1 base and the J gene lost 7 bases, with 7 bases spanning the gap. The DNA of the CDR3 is TGCAGTGCTAGAGGAGTGATGACCCAGTACTTC. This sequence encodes CSARGVMTQYF.

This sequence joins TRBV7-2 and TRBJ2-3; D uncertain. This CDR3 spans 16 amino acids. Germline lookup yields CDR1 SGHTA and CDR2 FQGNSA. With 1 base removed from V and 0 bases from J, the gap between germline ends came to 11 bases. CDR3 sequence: CASSLEAGESTDTQYF. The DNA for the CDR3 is TGTGCCAGCAGCTTAGAGGCAGGAGAGAGCACAGATACGCAGTATTTT. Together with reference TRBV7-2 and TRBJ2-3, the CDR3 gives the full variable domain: GAGVSQSPSNKVTEKGKDVELRCDPISGHTALYWYRQSLGQGLEFLIYFQGNSAPDKSGLPSDRFSAERTGGSVSTLTIQRTQQEDSAVYLCASSLEAGESTDTQYFGPGTRLTVL.

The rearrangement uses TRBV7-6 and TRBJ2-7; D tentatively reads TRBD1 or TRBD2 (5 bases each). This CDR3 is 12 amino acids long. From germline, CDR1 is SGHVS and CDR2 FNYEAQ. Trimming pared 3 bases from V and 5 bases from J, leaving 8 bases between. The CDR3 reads CASSLGEDEQYF. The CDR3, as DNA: TGTGCCAGCAGCTTGGGGGAAGACGAGCAGTACTTC.

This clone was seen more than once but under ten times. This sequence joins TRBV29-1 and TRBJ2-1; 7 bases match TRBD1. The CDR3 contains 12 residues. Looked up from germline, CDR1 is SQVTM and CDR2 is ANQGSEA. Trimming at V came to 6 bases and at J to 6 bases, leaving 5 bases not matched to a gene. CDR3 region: CSVTGAFNEQFF. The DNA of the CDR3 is TGCAGCGTAACAGGGGCTTTCAATGAGCAGTTCTTC.

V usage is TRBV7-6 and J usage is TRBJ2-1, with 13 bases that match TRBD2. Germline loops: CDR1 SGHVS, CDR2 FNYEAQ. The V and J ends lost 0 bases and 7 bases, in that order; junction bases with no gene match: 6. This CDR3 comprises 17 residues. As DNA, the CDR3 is TGTGCCAGCAGCTTAGCCCCACTAGCGGGAGGGGGGAATGAGCAGTTCTTC. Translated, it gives CASSLAPLAGGGNEQFF.

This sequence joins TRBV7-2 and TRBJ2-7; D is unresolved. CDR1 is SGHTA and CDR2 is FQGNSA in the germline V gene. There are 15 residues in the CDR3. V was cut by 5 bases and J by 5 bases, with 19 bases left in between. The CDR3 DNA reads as TGTGCCAGCAGCCTCCTTAAGGTGGCAGCTAACGAGCAGTACTTC. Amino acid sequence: CASSLLKVAANEQYF.

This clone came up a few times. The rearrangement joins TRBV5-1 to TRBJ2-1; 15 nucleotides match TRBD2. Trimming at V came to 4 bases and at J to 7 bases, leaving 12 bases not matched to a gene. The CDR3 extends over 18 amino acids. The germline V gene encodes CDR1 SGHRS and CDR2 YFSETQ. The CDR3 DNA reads TGCGCCAGCAGCCGGGGGGAGCCGGGACTAGCGGGAGGTAATGAGCAGTTCTTC. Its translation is CASSRGEPGLAGGNEQFF.

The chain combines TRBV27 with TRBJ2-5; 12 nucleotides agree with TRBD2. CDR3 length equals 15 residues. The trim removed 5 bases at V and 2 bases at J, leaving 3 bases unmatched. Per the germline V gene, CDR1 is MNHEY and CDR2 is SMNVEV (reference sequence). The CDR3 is CASSRLAGGQETQYF. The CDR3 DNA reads TGTGCCAGCAGTCGCCTAGCGGGGGGGCAAGAGACCCAGTACTTC.

The CDR3 loop is CASSHRSAGTEAFF. The CDR3 DNA reads TGCGCCAGCAGCCATCGGTCGGCGGGCACTGAAGCTTTCTTT. V and J are TRBV4-1 and TRBJ1-1; the D is unclear. V was pared by 3 bases and J by 4 bases, with 12 bases between. Per the germline V gene, CDR1 is MGHRA and CDR2 is YSYEKL. The CDR3 consists of 14 residues.

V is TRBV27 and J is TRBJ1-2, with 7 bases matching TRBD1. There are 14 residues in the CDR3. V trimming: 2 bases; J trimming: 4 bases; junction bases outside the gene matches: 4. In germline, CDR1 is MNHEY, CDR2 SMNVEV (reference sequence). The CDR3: CASSLKGASYGYTF. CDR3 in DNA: TGTGCCAGCAGTTTAAAGGGGGCGAGCTATGGCTACACCTTC.

Written as DNA, the CDR3 is TGTGCCAGCATTCCAACAGGGCCTAACTATGGCTACACCTTC. Amino acid sequence: CASIPTGPNYGYTF. The genes are TRBV28 and TRBJ1-2, with D perhaps TRBD1 (6 bases). Germline V gives CDR1 MDHEN, CDR2 SYDVKM. Trimming shortened V by 7 bases and J by 0 bases, and 12 bases separated the two germline ends. The CDR3 runs 14 residues.